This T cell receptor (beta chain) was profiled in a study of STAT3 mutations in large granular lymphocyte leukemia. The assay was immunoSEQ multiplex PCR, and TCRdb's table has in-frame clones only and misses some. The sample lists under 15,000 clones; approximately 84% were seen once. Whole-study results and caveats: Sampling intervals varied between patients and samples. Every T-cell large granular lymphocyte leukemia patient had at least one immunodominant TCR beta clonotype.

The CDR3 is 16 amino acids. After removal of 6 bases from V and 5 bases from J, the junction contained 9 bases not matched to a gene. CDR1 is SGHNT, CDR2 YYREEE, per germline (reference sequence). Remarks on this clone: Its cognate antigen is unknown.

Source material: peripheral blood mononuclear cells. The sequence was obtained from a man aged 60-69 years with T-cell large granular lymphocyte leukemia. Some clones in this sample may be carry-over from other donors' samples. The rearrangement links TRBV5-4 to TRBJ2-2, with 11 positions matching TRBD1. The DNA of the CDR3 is TGTGCCAGCACCCTATACGGGACAGGGGGAACCGGGGAGCTGTTTTTT. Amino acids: CASTLYGTGGTGELFF.